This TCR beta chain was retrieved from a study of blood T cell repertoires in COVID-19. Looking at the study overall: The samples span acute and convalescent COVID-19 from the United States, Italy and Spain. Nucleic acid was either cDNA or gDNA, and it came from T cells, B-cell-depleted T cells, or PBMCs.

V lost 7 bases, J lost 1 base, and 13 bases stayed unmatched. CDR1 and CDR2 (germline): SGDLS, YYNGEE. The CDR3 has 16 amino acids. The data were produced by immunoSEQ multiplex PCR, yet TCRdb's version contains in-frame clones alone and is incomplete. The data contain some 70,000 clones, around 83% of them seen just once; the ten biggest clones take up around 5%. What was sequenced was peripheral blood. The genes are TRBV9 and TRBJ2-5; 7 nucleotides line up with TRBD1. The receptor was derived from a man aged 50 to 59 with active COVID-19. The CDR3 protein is CASAHRGGGAQETQYF. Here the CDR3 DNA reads TGTGCCAGCGCCCATAGAGGGGGCGGAGCCCAAGAGACCCAGTACTTC.